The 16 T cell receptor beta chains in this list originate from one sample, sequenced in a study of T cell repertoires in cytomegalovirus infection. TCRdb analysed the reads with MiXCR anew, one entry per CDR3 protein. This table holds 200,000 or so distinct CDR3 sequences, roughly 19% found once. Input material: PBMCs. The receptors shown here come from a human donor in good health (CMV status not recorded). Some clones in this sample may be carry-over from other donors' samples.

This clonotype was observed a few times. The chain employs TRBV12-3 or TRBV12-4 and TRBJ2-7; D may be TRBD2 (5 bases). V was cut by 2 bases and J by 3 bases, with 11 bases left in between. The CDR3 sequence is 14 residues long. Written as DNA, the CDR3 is TGTGCCAGCAGTTTACGGCTACGGGACTACGAGCAGTACTTC. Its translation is CASSLRLRDYEQYF.

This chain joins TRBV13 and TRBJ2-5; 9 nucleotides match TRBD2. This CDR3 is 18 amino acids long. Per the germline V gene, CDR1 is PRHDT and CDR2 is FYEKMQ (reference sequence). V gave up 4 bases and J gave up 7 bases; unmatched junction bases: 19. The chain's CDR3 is CASSSTGTQGLALMTQYF. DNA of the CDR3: TGTGCCAGCAGCTCCACAGGGACACAGGGACTAGCCCTAATGACCCAGTACTTC. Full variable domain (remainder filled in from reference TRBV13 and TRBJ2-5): AAGVIQSPRHLIKEKRETATLKCYPIPRHDTVYWYQQGPGQDPQFLISFYEKMQSDKGSIPDRFSAQQFSDYHSELNMSSLELGDSALYFCASSSTGTQGLALMTQYFGPGTRLLVL.

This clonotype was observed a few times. CDR3 in DNA: TGCAGTGCTAGTCCTGGGACTAGCGGCCACACAGATACGCAGTATTTT. Translating it yields CSASPGTSGHTDTQYF. The chain joins TRBV20-1 to TRBJ2-3; TRBD2 agrees at 11 bases. J lost 2 bases, V lost 3 bases, and 7 bases had no gene match. The CDR3 length is 16 residues. Germline CDR1 DFQATT, CDR2 SNEGSKA (reference sequence).

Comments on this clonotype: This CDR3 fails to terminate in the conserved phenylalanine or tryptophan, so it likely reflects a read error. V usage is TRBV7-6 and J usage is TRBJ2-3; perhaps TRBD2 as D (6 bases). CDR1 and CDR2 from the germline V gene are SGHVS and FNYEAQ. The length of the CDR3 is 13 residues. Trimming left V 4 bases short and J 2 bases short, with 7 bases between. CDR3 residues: CASSSRDTDTQYL. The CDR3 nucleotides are TGTGCCAGCAGCTCGCGGGACACAGATACGCAGTATCTT.

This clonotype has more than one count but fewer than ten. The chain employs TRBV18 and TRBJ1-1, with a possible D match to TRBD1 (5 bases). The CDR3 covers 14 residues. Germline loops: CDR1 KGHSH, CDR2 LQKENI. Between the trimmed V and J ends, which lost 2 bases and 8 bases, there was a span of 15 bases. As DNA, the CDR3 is TGTGCCAGCTCACCATCCCGGGACTCTGGGGAAGCTTTCTTT. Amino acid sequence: CASSPSRDSGEAFF.

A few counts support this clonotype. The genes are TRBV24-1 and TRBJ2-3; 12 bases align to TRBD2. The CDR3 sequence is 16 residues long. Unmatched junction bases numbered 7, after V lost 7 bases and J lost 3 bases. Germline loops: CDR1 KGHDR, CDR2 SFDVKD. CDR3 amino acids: CATSTRLAGETDTQYF. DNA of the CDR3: TGTGCCACCAGCACCCGACTAGCGGGAGAAACAGATACGCAGTATTTT.

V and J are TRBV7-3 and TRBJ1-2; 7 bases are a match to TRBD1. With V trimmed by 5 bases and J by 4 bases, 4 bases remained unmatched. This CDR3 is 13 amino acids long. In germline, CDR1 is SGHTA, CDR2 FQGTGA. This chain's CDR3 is CASSLTGFYGYTF. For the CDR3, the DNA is TGTGCCAGCAGCCTGACAGGGTTCTATGGCTACACCTTC.

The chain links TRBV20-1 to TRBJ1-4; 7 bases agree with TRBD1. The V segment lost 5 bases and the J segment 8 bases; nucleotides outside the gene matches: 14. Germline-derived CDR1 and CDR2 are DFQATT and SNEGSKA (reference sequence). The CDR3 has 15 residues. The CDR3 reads CSALLLRDRGEKLFF. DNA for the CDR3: TGCAGTGCTCTCCTCCTGAGGGACAGAGGGGAAAAACTGTTTTTT.

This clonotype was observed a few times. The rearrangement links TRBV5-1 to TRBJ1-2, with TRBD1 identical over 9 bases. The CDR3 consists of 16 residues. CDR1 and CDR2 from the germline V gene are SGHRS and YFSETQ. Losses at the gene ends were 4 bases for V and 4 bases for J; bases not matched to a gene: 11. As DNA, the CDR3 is TGCGCCAGCAGCGCTACCGGGACAGGGCTCGGCTATGGCTACACCTTC. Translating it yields CASSATGTGLGYGYTF.

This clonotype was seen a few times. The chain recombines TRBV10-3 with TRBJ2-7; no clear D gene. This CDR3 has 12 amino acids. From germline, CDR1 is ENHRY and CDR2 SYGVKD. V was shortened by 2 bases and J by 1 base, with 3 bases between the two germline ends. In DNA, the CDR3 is TGTGCCATCAGTGAGGCATCCTACGAGCAGTACTTC. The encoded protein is CAISEASYEQYF.

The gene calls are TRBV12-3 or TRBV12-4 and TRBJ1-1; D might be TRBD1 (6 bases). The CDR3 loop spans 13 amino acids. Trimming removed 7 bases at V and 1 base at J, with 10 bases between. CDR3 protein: CASTRQENTEAFF. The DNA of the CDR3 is TGTGCCAGCACCAGACAGGAGAACACTGAAGCTTTCTTT.

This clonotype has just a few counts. Written as DNA, the CDR3 is TGTGCCAGCAGTCCCGGGACAGGGAGGGGTCTTGAGCAGTTCTTC. It codes for CASSPGTGRGLEQFF. V and J are TRBV6-2 or TRBV6-3 and TRBJ2-1; TRBD1 matches 9 bases. V shed 5 bases, J shed 9 bases, and the junction held 11 bases outside the gene matches. Germline CDR1 reads MNHEY; CDR2 reads SVGEGT. This CDR3 contains 15 residues.

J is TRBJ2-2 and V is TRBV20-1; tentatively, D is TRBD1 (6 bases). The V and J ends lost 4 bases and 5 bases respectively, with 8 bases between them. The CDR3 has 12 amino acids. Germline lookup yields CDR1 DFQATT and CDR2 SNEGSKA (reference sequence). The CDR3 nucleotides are TGCAGTGCTACAGGGGTAACCGGGGAGCTGTTTTTT. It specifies CSATGVTGELFF.

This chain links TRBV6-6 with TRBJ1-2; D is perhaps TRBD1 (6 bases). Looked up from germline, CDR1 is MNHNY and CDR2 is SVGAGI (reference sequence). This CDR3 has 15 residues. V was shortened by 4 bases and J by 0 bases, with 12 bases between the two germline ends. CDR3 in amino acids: CASSWTDDSNYGYTF. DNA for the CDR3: TGTGCCAGCAGTTGGACAGACGACTCTAACTATGGCTACACCTTC.

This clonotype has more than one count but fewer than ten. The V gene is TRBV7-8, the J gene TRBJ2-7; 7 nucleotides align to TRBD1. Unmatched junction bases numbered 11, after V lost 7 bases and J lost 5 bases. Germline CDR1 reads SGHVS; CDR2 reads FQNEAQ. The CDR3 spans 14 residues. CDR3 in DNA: TGTGCCAGCACCCCGAGACAGGGTATGGACGAGCAGTACTTC. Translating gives CASTPRQGMDEQYF.

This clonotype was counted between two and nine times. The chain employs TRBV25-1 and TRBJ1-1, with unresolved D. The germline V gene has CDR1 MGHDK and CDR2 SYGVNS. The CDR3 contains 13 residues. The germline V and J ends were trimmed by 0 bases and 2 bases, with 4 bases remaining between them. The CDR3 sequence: CASSEYQNTEAFF. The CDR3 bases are TGTGCCAGCAGTGAATACCAAAACACTGAAGCTTTCTTT.